The clone carrying this T cell receptor (beta chain) came up a few times. The target antigen is unknown. Unique molecular identifiers were linked by the library to individual cDNA molecules. TCRdb processed the RACE reads anew with MiXCR; each CDR3 protein has one entry. The repertoire holds roughly 130,000 distinct CDR3 sequences, approximately 10% seen once, with roughly 1.8% in the top ten. This CDR3 has 14 residues. CDR1 is MNHEY and CDR2 is SVGAGI in the germline V gene. Trimming shortened V by 4 bases and J by 1 base, and 11 bases separated the two germline ends. This sample is drawn from a study of human T cells and chemical hapten exposure. Findings and limits, study-wide: There was no change with DPC sensitization in TCRs above 1 in 1000 frequency.

Sample time point: healthy volunteer bleed at 2 weeks. The total RNA was obtained from whole blood that was not fractionated. This TCR was sampled from a male donor in good health. Some clones in this sample may be carry-over from other donors' samples. Sequencing was performed on whole blood. J is TRBJ2-7 and V is TRBV6-5; D is possibly TRBD1 (5 bases). The CDR3 DNA reads as TGTGCCAGCAGTTCCCCGACAGTTTCCTACGAGCAGTACTTC. Translating it yields CASSSPTVSYEQYF.